Listed below are T cell receptor beta chains from one sample, sequenced in a study of blood T cell repertoires in COVID-19. Sequencing was performed with immunoSEQ multiplex PCR; in TCRdb, only in-frame clones are kept and a portion is missing. The sample includes 300,000 to 350,000 clones, around 82% of them seen just once. The sample was peripheral blood. All receptors come from a man aged 25 to 40 with active or convalescent COVID-19. The CDR3 runs from the conserved cysteine through the conserved F or W. D genes are given only for firm matches. Rows give clone size only sometimes, using once, few, many, or a class for an expanded clone.

D gene	V gene	clone size	J gene	CDR3 protein	CDR3 DNA
TRBD1	TRBV29-1	.	TRBJ2-1	CSVPGQGSTWQFF	TGCAGCGTTCCGGGACAGGGGTCCACGTGGCAGTTCTTC
TRBD1	TRBV4-1	.	TRBJ1-5	CASSQGDRGPLQPQHF	TGCGCCAGCAGCCAAGGTGACAGGGGGCCTCTACAGCCCCAGCATTTT
.	TRBV6-1	.	TRBJ1-4	CASSIQGLIREKLFF	TGTGCCAGCAGTATACAGGGCCTCATACGTGAAAAACTGTTTTTT
.	TRBV5-1	once	TRBJ1-1	CASSLEAANTEAFF	TGCGCCAGCAGCTTGGAAGCGGCGAACACTGAAGCTTTCTTT
.	TRBV21-1	.	TRBJ2-3	CASSKRGRMLTDTQYF	TGTGCCAGCAGCAAACGCGGGCGGATGCTCACAGATACGCAGTATTTT
TRBD2	TRBV10-1	.	TRBJ2-3	CASRTPGGREASTDTQYF	TGCGCCAGCAGGACCCCTGGGGGGCGGGAGGCTAGCACAGATACGCAGTATTTT
.	TRBV11-2	.	TRBJ1-2	CASSSGRVPTNYGYTF	TGTGCCAGCAGCTCAGGGAGGGTTCCCACAAACTATGGCTACACCTTC
.	TRBV7-9	.	TRBJ1-6	CASSLDSIYNSPLHF	TGTGCCAGCAGCCTGGACAGCATCTATAATTCACCCCTCCACTTT
TRBD1	TRBV5-4	.	TRBJ2-7	CASSTDREMYEQYF	TGTGCCAGCAGCACAGACAGGGAGATGTACGAGCAGTACTTC
.	TRBV27	.	TRBJ1-5	CASSSDSVGPQHF	TGTGCCAGCAGTTCCGACAGCGTAGGGCCCCAGCATTTT
TRBD1	TRBV4-2	.	TRBJ1-2	CASSSTGVDYGYTF	TGTGCCAGCAGCTCAACAGGGGTGGACTATGGCTACACCTTC
TRBD2	TRBV6-9	.	TRBJ2-4	CASRDPGYLAGGSSKNIQYF	TGTGCCAGCAGAGACCCCGGGTACCTAGCGGGAGGGTCGAGCAAAAACATTCAGTACTTC
TRBD1	TRBV27	.	TRBJ2-7	CASSLSPDRAYEQYF	TGTGCCAGCAGTTTATCCCCGGACAGGGCCTACGAGCAGTACTTC
.	TRBV3-1/TRBV3-2	.	TRBJ1-1	CASSQGRGIGANTEAFF	TGTGCCAGCAGCCAAGGCCGCGGGATAGGGGCGAACACTGAAGCTTTCTTT
.	TRBV19	.	TRBJ2-4	CASSMVSSQNIQYF	TGTGCCAGTAGTATGGTTAGCAGTCAAAACATTCAGTACTTC
TRBD2	TRBV10-3	.	TRBJ2-7	CAIRAGGSYEQYF	TGTGCCATCAGAGCGGGGGGGTCCTACGAGCAGTACTTC
.	TRBV4-3	.	TRBJ2-5	CASSQDPGQQETQYF	TGCGCCAGCAGCCAAGATCCAGGACAGCAAGAGACCCAGTACTTC
TRBD2	TRBV27	once	TRBJ2-3	CASSGGEFTDTQYF	TGTGCCAGCAGTGGGGGGGAGTTCACAGATACGCAGTATTTT
TRBD2	TRBV30	.	TRBJ2-2	CAWLGAGRAGELFF	TGTGCCTGGTTGGGAGCGGGACGGGCCGGGGAGCTGTTTTTT
TRBD2	TRBV27	.	TRBJ2-2	CASRQTPGTRLFQANTGELFF	TGTGCCAGCAGGCAAACACCCGGGACTAGGTTGTTTCAGGCAAACACCGGGGAGCTGTTTTTT
TRBD1	TRBV19	.	TRBJ1-1	CASSAHTGAGWMGNTEAFF	TGTGCCAGTAGTGCCCACACAGGGGCCGGATGGATGGGGAACACTGAAGCTTTCTTT
.	TRBV19	.	TRBJ1-1	CASSIVRGKDTEAFF	TGTGCCAGTAGTATAGTCCGGGGGAAGGATACTGAAGCTTTCTTT
TRBD1	TRBV29-1	.	TRBJ2-7	CSSRTGTYEQYF	TGCAGCTCCCGGACAGGCACTTACGAGCAGTACTTC
TRBD1	TRBV7-2	.	TRBJ1-5	CASSSDRGNQPQHF	TGTGCCAGCAGCTCCGACAGGGGCAATCAGCCCCAGCATTTT
TRBD1	TRBV10-3	.	TRBJ1-5	CAISRTGGGQPQHF	TGTGCCATCAGTCGGACAGGGGGTGGTCAGCCCCAGCATTTT
TRBD2	TRBV19	.	TRBJ2-7	CDPLGREDYEQYF	TGTGACCCCTTGGGGCGGGAGGACTACGAGCAGTACTTC
TRBD2	TRBV11-3	.	TRBJ2-7	CASSFGTSGVTYEQYF	TGTGCCAGCAGCTTCGGGACTAGCGGGGTTACCTACGAGCAGTACTTC
TRBD2	TRBV4-3	few	TRBJ2-3	CASSQAIAGYITDTQYF	TGCGCCAGCAGCCAAGCCATAGCGGGTTATATCACAGATACGCAGTATTTT
TRBD1	TRBV5-1	.	TRBJ2-7	CASGGTGNEQYF	TGCGCCAGCGGCGGGACAGGGAACGAGCAGTACTTC
.	TRBV11-2	once	TRBJ2-5	CASSLWTEETQYF	TGTGCCAGCAGCTTATGGACAGAAGAGACCCAGTACTTC